These 24 T cell receptor beta chains originate from one sample sequenced in a study of blood T cell repertoires in COVID-19. Libraries were prepared by immunoSEQ multiplex PCR; TCRdb keeps only in-frame clonotypes and omits some of them. Of about 170,000 clones in the sample, just under 90% were seen once. The sequencing input was peripheral blood. These receptors were taken from a man aged 18 to 35 with active or convalescent COVID-19.

The rearrangement joins TRBV7-2 to TRBJ2-3; D remains unclear. This CDR3 is built from 13 residues. The germline V and J ends were trimmed by 2 bases and 4 bases, with 7 bases remaining between them. Germline V lookup: CDR1 SGHTA, CDR2 FQGNSA. The CDR3 spells CASSLTVADTQYF. As DNA, the CDR3 is TGTGCCAGCAGCTTAACGGTGGCAGATACGCAGTATTTT.

This chain uses TRBV19 with TRBJ1-5; 11 bases map to TRBD1. V was pared by 4 bases and J by 3 bases, with 2 bases of the junction left unmatched. Germline CDR1 and CDR2: LNHDA and SQIVND (reference sequence). The CDR3 covers 15 residues. DNA of the CDR3: TGTGCCAGTAGTAGGGGACAGGGGGTCAATCAGCCCCAGCATTTT. It translates to CASSRGQGVNQPQHF.

The chain is built from TRBV7-9 and TRBJ2-3; D is possibly TRBD2 (6 bases). The CDR3 has 15 amino acids. V lost 6 bases and J 3 bases, leaving 16 bases between the germline ends. In germline, CDR1 is SEHNR, CDR2 FQNEAQ (reference sequence). Here the CDR3 DNA reads TGTGCCAGCAGTTTGAACGGGAGAGAAACAGATACGCAGTATTTT. It is translated as CASSLNGRETDTQYF. Combining the CDR3 with reference TRBV7-9 and TRBJ2-3 gives the whole variable domain DTGVSQNPRHKITKRGQNVTFRCDPISEHNRLYWYRQTLGQGPEFLTYFQNEAQLEKSRLLSDRFSAERPKGSFSTLEIQRTEQGDSAMYLCASSLNGRETDTQYFGPGTRLTVL.

This chain joins TRBV19 and TRBJ1-2, with no clear D. The V and J ends lost 3 bases and 8 bases respectively, with 22 bases between them. Per the germline V gene, CDR1 is LNHDA and CDR2 is SQIVND (reference sequence). The CDR3 sequence is 16 residues long. CDR3 in amino acids: CASSILPRARPEGYTF. CDR3 in DNA: TGTGCCAGTAGTATCCTCCCCCGAGCGAGGCCGGAGGGCTACACCTTC.

This chain joins TRBV5-8 and TRBJ1-2; tentative D call: TRBD1 (6 bases). There are 14 residues in the CDR3. Germline loops: CDR1 SGHTS, CDR2 YDEGEE. V dropped 4 bases and J dropped 2 bases, with 12 bases sitting between them. The CDR3 sequence: CASSLGGGNYGYTF. The CDR3 DNA sequence: TGTGCCAGCAGCCTCGGGGGGGGCAACTATGGCTACACCTTC.

The genes are TRBV3-1 (or the pseudogene TRBV3-2) and TRBJ2-3; D gene unclear. V lost 3 bases, J lost 2 bases, and 6 bases lay in between. Germline-derived CDR1 and CDR2 are LGHDT and YNNKEL (reference sequence). The CDR3 consists of 13 residues. CDR3 sequence: CASSQRDTDTQYF. DNA of the CDR3: TGTGCCAGCAGCCAGAGAGACACAGATACGCAGTATTTT.

The chain combines TRBV6-2 or TRBV6-3 with TRBJ1-2, with TRBD1 matching 10 bases. The CDR3 is made up of 13 amino acids. Germline V gene data show CDR1 as MNHEY and CDR2 as SVGEGT. With V trimmed by 5 bases and J by 7 bases, 4 bases remained unmatched. The CDR3 loop reads CASSPGTGVGYTF. The DNA of the CDR3 is TGTGCCAGCAGTCCCGGGACAGGGGTTGGCTACACCTTC.

The sample holds one count of this clone. The rearrangement joins TRBV29-1 to TRBJ2-5; TRBD1 matches at 10 bases. The trim removed 6 bases at V and 5 bases at J, leaving 3 bases unmatched. CDR1 and CDR2 (germline): SQVTM, ANQGSEA. CDR3 length: 12 amino acids. DNA for the CDR3: TGCAGCGTCGGACAGGGGGGGGAGACCCAGTACTTC. Translated, it gives CSVGQGGETQYF.

The chain couples TRBV18 to TRBJ2-3, with a possible D match to TRBD1 (5 bases). Germline V gene lookup returns CDR1 KGHSH and CDR2 LQKENI. This CDR3 has 16 amino acids. The V and J ends lost 0 bases and 6 bases respectively, with 16 bases between them. The chain's CDR3 is CASSPPRTLSTDTQYF. The CDR3 DNA follows: TGTGCCAGCTCACCACCTAGGACATTGTCTACTGATACGCAGTATTTT.

The chain joins TRBV9 to TRBJ2-5; 11 bases are shared with TRBD2. The J segment lost 3 bases and the V segment lost 3 bases, leaving 7 bases of the junction unmatched. The germline V gene has CDR1 SGDLS and CDR2 YYNGEE. The CDR3 totals 16 residues. The chain's CDR3 is CASSGIFSGREETQYF. The CDR3 DNA is TGTGCCAGCAGCGGGATCTTTAGCGGGAGGGAAGAGACCCAGTACTTC.

The chain recombines TRBV5-1 with TRBJ1-5; possible D gene TRBD1, 5 bases. The CDR3 is 16 residues long. V was shortened by 4 bases and J by 4 bases, with 18 bases between the two germline ends. CDR1 and CDR2 from the germline V gene are SGHRS and YFSETQ. CDR3 amino acids: CASSPGGRGENQPQHF. The CDR3 nucleotides are TGCGCCAGCAGCCCCGGGGGACGGGGGGAGAATCAGCCCCAGCATTTT.

The chain employs TRBV5-4 and TRBJ2-2; TRBD2 matches 7 bases. V lost 2 bases, J lost 3 bases, and 7 bases stayed unmatched. Germline V lookup: CDR1 SGHNT, CDR2 YYREEE (reference sequence). The CDR3 sequence is 16 residues long. Written as DNA, the CDR3 is TGTGCCAGCAGCTTCCCGCGGGAGCTGGACACCGGGGAGCTGTTTTTT. This gives the protein CASSFPRELDTGELFF. Variable domain in full (rest from reference TRBV5-4 and TRBJ2-2): ETGVTQSPTHLIKTRGQQVTLRCSSQSGHNTVSWYQQALGQGPQFIFQYYREEENGRGNFPPRFSGLQFPNYSSELNVNALELDDSALYLCASSFPRELDTGELFFGEGSRLTVL.

The genes are TRBV6-5 and TRBJ2-7; 8 bases line up with TRBD1. CDR3 size: 14 residues. V was clipped by 8 bases and J by 3 bases; unmatched bases: 9. CDR1 MNHEY and CDR2 SVGAGI come from the germline V gene. As DNA, the CDR3 is TGTGCCAGCCACCGAGGCAGGGGGCTCTACGAGCAGTACGTC. Residues: CASHRGRGLYEQYV.

CDR3 loop: CASSLGEGFRDQPQHF. The CDR3 DNA sequence: TGTGCCAGCAGCTTAGGAGAGGGTTTTAGAGATCAGCCCCAGCATTTT. This chain joins TRBV7-9 and TRBJ1-5; D not certain. Trimming took 1 base from V and 5 from J, leaving 15 bases between them. The CDR3 covers 16 residues. In germline, CDR1 is SEHNR, CDR2 FQNEAQ (reference sequence).

The V gene is TRBV7-2, the J gene TRBJ2-7, with 13 bases aligning to TRBD2. The CDR3 totals 14 residues. J was trimmed by 6 bases and V by 5 bases; bases with no gene match: 4. Germline V gene lookup returns CDR1 SGHTA and CDR2 FQGNSA. CDR3 bases: TGTGCCAGCAGCAGCGGGACTAGCGGGACCGAGCAGTACTTC. This gives the protein CASSSGTSGTEQYF.

The genes are TRBV27 and TRBJ2-7; 16 nucleotides align to TRBD2. The CDR3 contains 16 residues. The germline CDR1 and CDR2 sequences are MNHEY and SMNVEV (reference sequence). The V gene end was trimmed by 5 bases and the J gene end by 12 bases; junction bases not matched to a gene: 13. In DNA form, the CDR3 reads TGTGCCAGCAGTATACACCCGGGACTAGCGGGAGGGGGGTTGTACTTC. Translated: CASSIHPGLAGGGLYF.

CDR3 DNA sequence: TGTGCCAGCAGAGCTTCTCCGGGACAACCTATCCAGCCCCAGCATTTT. This translates into CASRASPGQPIQPQHF. The V call is TRBV27, the J call TRBJ1-5; a possible D gene is TRBD1 (6 bases). The V and J ends lost 6 bases and 7 bases respectively, with 22 bases between them. The CDR3 extends over 16 amino acids. CDR1 is MNHEY, CDR2 SMNVEV, per germline (reference sequence).

This chain connects TRBV30 to TRBJ1-5, with TRBD1 as a possible D gene (6 bases). Trimming took off 8 bases at V and 5 bases at J, with 16 bases between the two ends. CDR3 length: 13 residues. CDR1 and CDR2 from the germline V gene are GTSNPN and SVGIG (reference sequence). In nucleotides, the CDR3 is TGTGCCCCGAGGGGGGGGATGGATCAGCCCCAGCATTTT. Residues: CAPRGGMDQPQHF.

The CDR3 reads CASWDIDGNTIYF. CDR3 nucleotides: TGTGCCAGTTGGGACATCGATGGAAACACCATATATTTT. The chain combines TRBV2 with TRBJ1-3; TRBD1 might be the D (6 bases). Germline V gene lookup returns CDR1 SNHLY and CDR2 FYNNEI. V was clipped by 9 bases and J by 3 bases, with 12 bases between them. CDR3 size: 13 residues.

The CDR3 protein is CASSPGQLNTEAFF. The DNA of the CDR3 is TGTGCCAGCAGCCCAGGACAGCTGAACACTGAAGCTTTCTTT. The chain recombines TRBV7-6 with TRBJ1-1, with TRBD1 as a possible D gene (6 bases). The CDR3 extends over 14 amino acids. Germline lookup yields CDR1 SGHVS and CDR2 FNYEAQ. Trimming took off 5 bases at V and 0 bases at J, with 10 bases between the two ends.

V gene TRBV2 combines with J gene TRBJ1-6, with D perhaps TRBD1 (6 bases). CDR1 is SNHLY and CDR2 is FYNNEI in the germline V gene. The CDR3 contains 14 residues. Trimming left V 6 bases short and J 7 bases short, with 13 bases between. Here the CDR3 reads CASSLQGGNSPLHF. In DNA, the CDR3 is TGTGCCAGCAGCCTACAGGGTGGCAATTCACCCCTCCACTTT.

This clone was seen once. The rearrangement uses TRBV4-3 and TRBJ2-3, with a tentative D call TRBD2 (6 bases). The CDR3 is 18 residues long. CDR1 and CDR2 (germline): LGHNA, YSLEER. The V end lost 0 bases, the J end lost 14 bases, and 30 bases lay between the germline ends. DNA of the CDR3: TGCGCCAGCAGCCAAGATGGTCAACCCGGGACTCCGGACCCCGGCGGGTATTTT. Amino acids: CASSQDGQPGTPDPGGYF.

Regarding this clone: This sample also contains other DNA sequences that code for the same CDR3. This chain uses TRBV28 with TRBJ1-5, with TRBD1 matching over 8 bases. V dropped 4 bases and J dropped 2; count of bases not matched to a gene: 10. The CDR3 sequence is 17 residues long. Germline V gives CDR1 MDHEN, CDR2 SYDVKM. This chain's CDR3 is CASSSFRQGAGNQPQHF. Written as DNA, the CDR3 is TGTGCCAGCAGTTCTTTCCGGCAGGGGGCCGGCAATCAGCCCCAGCATTTT.

The chain combines TRBV9 with TRBJ2-1, with 7 bases fitting TRBD1. Unmatched junction bases numbered 5, after V lost 0 bases and J lost 2 bases. The CDR3 extends over 16 amino acids. Germline assignment: CDR1 SGDLS and CDR2 YYNGEE. Here the CDR3 DNA reads TGTGCCAGCAGCGTAGCCCAAGGGGGCACCTACAATGAGCAGTTCTTC. Its protein is CASSVAQGGTYNEQFF.